These T cell receptor beta chains were read from a single sample in a study of naive and memory T cell subsets. Via MiXCR, TCRdb re-called the UMI-ligation and nested PCR reads, giving one row per CDR3 protein. The sample has tens of thousands of distinct CDR3 sequences, around a sixth seen once. The sample taken for sequencing was effector memory CD4+ T cells from blood. These receptors all come from a human donor in good health. CDR3s include the opening cysteine and the closing phenylalanine or tryptophan. The order of the fields is V gene, clone size, D gene, J gene, CDR3 DNA, CDR3 protein. The D gene is left open where the match is weak. The size of a clone is reported for some rows only, either as once, few or many, or as a class for expanded clones.

V: TRBV7-2
size: -
D: -
J: TRBJ1-2
DNA: TGTGCCAGCAGGCGGGGATCTAACTATGGCTACACCTTC
CDR3: CASRRGSNYGYTF

V: TRBV12-3/TRBV12-4
size: few
D: TRBD1
J: TRBJ1-5
DNA: TGTGCCAGCAGTTCGGGACAGGGGAGGGGGCCCCAGCATTTT
CDR3: CASSSGQGRGPQHF

V: TRBV6-5
size: few
D: -
J: TRBJ2-1
DNA: TGTGCCAGCAGTTACTCGAACCTCGATGAGCAGTTCTTC
CDR3: CASSYSNLDEQFF

V: TRBV4-1
size: few
D: TRBD1
J: TRBJ2-1
DNA: TGCGCCAGCAGCCATTCAATCCTCGGGACAGGGGTTTGGAATGAGCAGTTCTTC
CDR3: CASSHSILGTGVWNEQFF

V: TRBV2
size: medium-sized
D: TRBD2
J: TRBJ2-3
DNA: TGTGCCAGCAGGCTAGCGGGAGGGACCACAGATACGCAGTATTTT
CDR3: CASRLAGGTTDTQYF

V: TRBV6-5
size: many
D: TRBD2
J: TRBJ2-3
DNA: TGTGCCAGTCATCAGGGACTAGTCACAGATACGCAGTATTTT
CDR3: CASHQGLVTDTQYF

V: TRBV20-1
size: many
D: -
J: TRBJ1-3
DNA: TGCAGTGCTGTCGGCCGCTCTGGAAACACCATATATTTT
CDR3: CSAVGRSGNTIYF

V: TRBV20-1
size: few
D: TRBD2
J: TRBJ2-1
DNA: TGCAGTGCTAGAGATCGGTCCAGCGGGAGATCCTACAATGAGCAGTTCTTC
CDR3: CSARDRSSGRSYNEQFF

V: TRBV27
size: many
D: -
J: TRBJ2-7
DNA: TGTGCCAGCTCTTCCTCTCCAAGGGGGGAGCAGTACTTC
CDR3: CASSSSPRGEQYF

V: TRBV27
size: -
D: -
J: TRBJ1-4
DNA: TGTGCCAGCAGCGAGGGAGGTAGACCTAATGAAAAACTGTTTTTT
CDR3: CASSEGGRPNEKLFF

V: TRBV3-1
size: -
D: -
J: TRBJ2-3
DNA: TGTGCCAGCACCCAGGTCGGGACTCAGGGAGGCGGTACGCAGTATTTT
CDR3: CASTQVGTQGGGTQYF

V: TRBV6-5
size: few
D: TRBD2
J: TRBJ2-7
DNA: TGTGCCAGCAGTACCGGGACTAGCGGGAGGATTACTTCCTACGAGCAGTACTTC
CDR3: CASSTGTSGRITSYEQYF

V: TRBV6-1
size: -
D: TRBD2
J: TRBJ2-1
DNA: TGTGCCAGCAGTGAGAGGACTAGCGGTCACAATGAGCAGTTCTTC
CDR3: CASSERTSGHNEQFF

V: TRBV28
size: few
D: -
J: TRBJ1-2
DNA: TGTGCCAGCAGTTTATCCTTAAAAGAATATGGCTACACCTTC
CDR3: CASSLSLKEYGYTF

V: TRBV6-5
size: many
D: TRBD1
J: TRBJ2-1
DNA: TGTGCCAGCAGTATACAGGGGGCTGAGCAGTTCTTC
CDR3: CASSIQGAEQFF

V: TRBV10-3
size: few
D: -
J: TRBJ2-7
DNA: TGTGCCATCAGTGACAGGTTTAGCTCCTACGAGCAGTACTTC
CDR3: CAISDRFSSYEQYF

V: TRBV20-1
size: few
D: TRBD2
J: TRBJ2-7
DNA: TGCAGTGCTAGAGTAACCTCCGGAGTGACTAGCGACTACGAGCAGTACTTC
CDR3: CSARVTSGVTSDYEQYF

V: TRBV2
size: -
D: TRBD1
J: TRBJ2-1
DNA: TGTGCCAGCGAGAGGACAGGGGGTAATGTCTACAATGAGCAGTTCTTC
CDR3: CASERTGGNVYNEQFF

V: TRBV5-8
size: few
D: -
J: TRBJ1-1
DNA: TGTGCCAGCATCAGAGACTGGGACAACGCCGAAGCTTTCTTT
CDR3: CASIRDWDNAEAFF

V: TRBV27
size: many
D: -
J: TRBJ1-1
DNA: TGTGCCAGCAGTTTTCGGGGGAAAGCTTTCTTT
CDR3: CASSFRGKAFF

V: TRBV20-1
size: -
D: -
J: TRBJ1-3
DNA: TGCAGTGCTAGAGATCCGTCGGGCAGCTTATTTGGAAACACCATATATTTT
CDR3: CSARDPSGSLFGNTIYF

V: TRBV6-5
size: large
D: -
J: TRBJ1-4
DNA: TGTGCCAGCAGTAGCTACCAGGGAAATGAAAAACTGTTTTTT
CDR3: CASSSYQGNEKLFF

V: TRBV28
size: -
D: -
J: TRBJ2-1
DNA: TGTGCCAGCAGTTTGCTACTTAGTATCAATGAGCAGTTCTTC
CDR3: CASSLLLSINEQFF

V: TRBV6-2/TRBV6-3
size: few
D: -
J: TRBJ2-7
DNA: TGTGCCAGCACTTGGGGGGGCCGGCGCGAGCAGTACTTC
CDR3: CASTWGGRREQYF

V: TRBV10-2
size: few
D: TRBD1
J: TRBJ1-4
DNA: TGCGCCAGCAGTGGGACAGGGGTTGAAAAACTGTTTTTT
CDR3: CASSGTGVEKLFF

V: TRBV14
size: few
D: -
J: TRBJ2-1
DNA: TGTGCCAGCAGCCAAGATTGGAACGTTGGCGATGAGCAGTTCTTC
CDR3: CASSQDWNVGDEQFF

V: TRBV20-1
size: -
D: -
J: TRBJ2-7
DNA: TGCAGTGCTAGGGAGGACTTATACGAGCAGTACTTC
CDR3: CSAREDLYEQYF

V: TRBV9
size: few
D: TRBD1
J: TRBJ1-1
DNA: TGTGCCAGCAGCGTAGGCCCCACAGGGGCATCTGCTTTCTTT
CDR3: CASSVGPTGASAFF

V: TRBV5-4
size: -
D: TRBD1
J: TRBJ1-1
DNA: TGTGCCAGCAGCTTTCAGGGGGACACTGAAGCTTTCTTT
CDR3: CASSFQGDTEAFF

V: TRBV27
size: few
D: -
J: TRBJ1-2
DNA: TGTGCCAGCAGGGAAACAGGGTGGGGTGGCTACACCTTC
CDR3: CASRETGWGGYTF

V: TRBV25-1
size: few
D: TRBD1
J: TRBJ2-7
DNA: TGTGCCAGCACCCCAGGGGGCCCCTACGAGCAGTACTTC
CDR3: CASTPGGPYEQYF

V: TRBV11-2
size: few
D: -
J: TRBJ2-7
DNA: TGTGCCAGCAGCTTCGGACCTATAGAGCAGTACTTC
CDR3: CASSFGPIEQYF

V: TRBV7-2
size: -
D: TRBD1
J: TRBJ1-5
DNA: TGTGCCAGCAGCTCGACAGGGGGCGGTCAGCCCCAGCATTTT
CDR3: CASSSTGGGQPQHF

V: TRBV19
size: few
D: -
J: TRBJ1-5
DNA: TGTGCCAGTAGAGATGGGCTCAATCAGCCCCAGCATTTT
CDR3: CASRDGLNQPQHF

V: TRBV6-5
size: -
D: -
J: TRBJ2-6
DNA: TGTGCCAGCGGGTACGACTCTGGGGCCAACGTCCTGACTTTC
CDR3: CASGYDSGANVLTF

V: TRBV20-1
size: -
D: TRBD1
J: TRBJ2-7
DNA: TGCAGTGCTAGAGATCCGGACAGGGACCACGACGGGCAGTACTTC
CDR3: CSARDPDRDHDGQYF

V: TRBV11-1
size: -
D: TRBD1
J: TRBJ2-1
DNA: TGTGCCAGCAGCTTCCGGACAGGGGGTCTTGATGCTTTCTACAATGAGCAGTTCTTC
CDR3: CASSFRTGGLDAFYNEQFF

V: TRBV20-1
size: few
D: TRBD2
J: TRBJ2-3
DNA: TGCAGTGCTCGTGGGGCGGGAGCAGGGGATACGCAGTATTTT
CDR3: CSARGAGAGDTQYF

V: TRBV2
size: -
D: -
J: TRBJ1-4
DNA: TGTGCCAGCAGTGAATTGTGGCTCAGGAATGAAAAACTGTTTTTT
CDR3: CASSELWLRNEKLFF

V: TRBV15
size: -
D: -
J: TRBJ1-6
DNA: TGTGCCACCAGCAGAGACACCTCCGGGGGCGGTTCACCCCTCCACTTT
CDR3: CATSRDTSGGGSPLHF

V: TRBV18
size: once
D: TRBD1
J: TRBJ1-1
DNA: TGTGCCAGCTCACCACCAACAGGGGCGAACAGTGAAGCTTTCTTT
CDR3: CASSPPTGANSEAFF

V: TRBV12-3/TRBV12-4
size: many
D: TRBD2
J: TRBJ2-7
DNA: TGTGCCAGTACGGGACTATCAACCTACGAGCAGTACTTC
CDR3: CASTGLSTYEQYF

V: TRBV7-2
size: few
D: TRBD1
J: TRBJ1-4
DNA: TGTGCCAGCAGCCGGACAGGGACTAATGAAAAACTGTTTTTT
CDR3: CASSRTGTNEKLFF

V: TRBV29-1
size: -
D: -
J: TRBJ2-2
DNA: TGCAGCGCGACTCAGGGTCCCACCGGGGAGCTGTTTTTT
CDR3: CSATQGPTGELFF

V: TRBV29-1
size: medium-sized
D: -
J: TRBJ1-1
DNA: TGCAGCGTTGCTGGACAGCTGAACACTGAAGCTTTCTTT
CDR3: CSVAGQLNTEAFF

V: TRBV4-2
size: many
D: -
J: TRBJ1-1
DNA: TGTGCCAGCAGCCTAACAGGGCTGAACACTGAAGCTTTCTTT
CDR3: CASSLTGLNTEAFF

V: TRBV29-1
size: few
D: TRBD1
J: TRBJ2-2
DNA: TGCAGCGTTATAGGGGACAGGGGGAACACCGGGGAGCTGTTTTTT
CDR3: CSVIGDRGNTGELFF

V: TRBV6-1
size: many
D: -
J: TRBJ1-1
DNA: TGTGCCAGCAGTCCTCCTCTCGAGGGAGAAGCTTTCTTT
CDR3: CASSPPLEGEAFF

V: TRBV5-1
size: many
D: -
J: TRBJ2-1
DNA: TGCGCCAGCAGCTTTTACGGTGGCTATGAGCAGTTCTTC
CDR3: CASSFYGGYEQFF

V: TRBV7-2
size: many
D: TRBD2
J: TRBJ2-1
DNA: TGTGCCAGCACCTCTGGACTAGCGGGAAATCAACGTCTGAATGAGCAGTTCTTC
CDR3: CASTSGLAGNQRLNEQFF

V: TRBV20-1
size: medium-sized
D: -
J: TRBJ1-2
DNA: TGCAGTGCTAGTTCTGGGAACTATGGCTACACCTTC
CDR3: CSASSGNYGYTF